This TCR beta chain emerged from a study of T cell responses to AZD1222 COVID-19 vaccine. Whole-study findings and limits: Baseline serostatus was positive in only six or seven AZD1222 recipients.

The repertoire was sequenced with immunoSEQ multiplex PCR; TCRdb's copy has only in-frame clones and lacks some. The sample holds 130,000 to 150,000 clones; roughly 89% are singletons and the top ten take approximately 5.2%. Details on this clone: Its cognate antigen is unknown.

V lost 5 bases and J lost 5; bases outside the gene matches: 7. CDR1 SGHAT and CDR2 FQNNGV come from the germline V gene. This CDR3 region has 14 residues. The rearrangement uses TRBV11-2 and TRBJ2-7, with TRBD1 matching 9 bases. This clonotype was obtained from an adult in good health. This sample comprised peripheral blood, obtained on day 0 of AZD1222 vaccination. CDR3 nucleotide sequence: TGTGCCAGCAGCCAGGACAGGGGAAGCCACGAGCAGTACTTC. Translation gives CASSQDRGSHEQYF. Based on the CDR3 plus reference TRBV11-2 and TRBJ2-7, the full variable domain is EAGVAQSPRYKIIEKRQSVAFWCNPISGHATLYWYQQILGQGPKLLIQFQNNGVVDDSQLPKDRFSAERLKGVDSTLKIQPAKLEDSAVYLCASSQDRGSHEQYFGPGTRLTVT.